Below are 32 T cell receptor beta chains sequenced from a single sample in a study of blood T cell repertoires in COVID-19. Repertoires were generated with immunoSEQ multiplex PCR, while TCRdb's copy carries only in-frame clones and drops some. Here the sample spans over 150,000 clones, roughly four fifths being singletons. What was sequenced was peripheral blood. These receptors all stem from a human donor with acute or convalescent COVID-19. The donor label of this sample is uncertain.

This clone was found once. The chain carries TRBV6-5 and TRBJ1-5, with D perhaps TRBD1 (6 bases). Germline CDR1 MNHEY, CDR2 SVGAGI. Trimming removed 2 bases from V and 4 bases from J, with 12 bases in between. The CDR3 totals 15 residues. The CDR3 is CASSYRGSLNQPQHF. The CDR3 DNA is TGTGCCAGCAGTTACAGGGGGTCCCTTAATCAGCCCCAGCATTTT.

The rearrangement uses TRBV9 and TRBJ1-6; unclear D gene. Trimming pared 3 bases from V and 2 bases from J, leaving 12 bases between. This CDR3 comprises 16 residues. Germline V lookup: CDR1 SGDLS, CDR2 YYNGEE. CDR3 bases: TGTGCCAGCAGCGGCCTGGGAGGACCCTATAATTCACCCCTCCACTTT. Its protein is CASSGLGGPYNSPLHF.

The CDR3 DNA reads TGTGCCAGCAGCCCACGACCGACACCAACTAATGAAAAACTGTTTTTT. It codes for CASSPRPTPTNEKLFF. The J gene is TRBJ1-4, the V gene TRBV7-9; D is unclear. The CDR3 has 16 amino acids. Germline assignment: CDR1 SEHNR and CDR2 FQNEAQ (reference sequence). Trimming removed 5 bases from V and 0 bases from J, with 13 bases in between.

This rearrangement joins TRBV6-5 to TRBJ1-2; 7 nucleotides line up with TRBD1. Germline CDR1 is MNHEY and CDR2 is SVGAGI. V was clipped by 9 bases and J by 4 bases; unmatched bases: 8. The CDR3 has 13 amino acids. The CDR3, as DNA: TGTGCCAGTACGGACAGGCCTTCCTATGGCTACACCTTC. Protein product: CASTDRPSYGYTF.

This clone showed up just once. The CDR3 spells CASSLTAGGRRETQYF. The CDR3 DNA is TGTGCCAGCAGCTTGACTGCGGGAGGGCGGCGGGAGACCCAGTACTTC. The J gene is TRBJ2-5, the V gene TRBV5-6, with 9 bases matching TRBD2. The length of the CDR3 is 16 residues. V lost 1 base, J lost 5 bases, and 9 bases stayed unmatched. Germline CDR1 SGHDT, CDR2 YYEEEE.

This chain uses TRBV7-6 with TRBJ2-1; TRBD2 matches at 8 bases. Unmatched junction bases numbered 8, after V lost 4 bases and J lost 0 bases. Germline CDR1 is SGHVS and CDR2 is FNYEAQ. This CDR3 spans 17 amino acids. The CDR3 nucleotides are TGTGCCAGCAGCTCGGGGGGGGGACCAACCTCCTACAATGAGCAGTTCTTC. Its translation is CASSSGGGPTSYNEQFF.

The rearrangement uses TRBV28 and TRBJ2-3; 10 bases are shared with TRBD1. Germline loops: CDR1 MDHEN, CDR2 SYDVKM. This CDR3 is 19 amino acids long. The J segment lost 5 bases and the V segment lost 4 bases, leaving 18 bases of the junction unmatched. The CDR3 loop is CASSYPLTTGTGVGDTQYF. The CDR3, as DNA: TGTGCCAGCAGTTATCCCCTCACCACCGGGACAGGGGTGGGAGATACGCAGTATTTT.

The rearrangement uses TRBV7-8 and TRBJ1-4, with D hard to call. V lost 5 bases and J lost 4, with 17 bases in between. Germline CDR1 and CDR2: SGHVS and FQNEAQ. This CDR3 is built from 16 residues. Here the CDR3 reads CASSLVAGMGNEKLFF. The CDR3 DNA reads as TGTGCCAGCAGCCTGGTGGCGGGGATGGGTAATGAAAAACTGTTTTTT.

The J gene is TRBJ2-2, the V gene TRBV7-2; the D gene is possibly TRBD1 (6 bases). V was trimmed by 5 bases and J by 6 bases, leaving 10 bases between them. CDR1 SGHTA and CDR2 FQGNSA come from the germline V gene. This CDR3 comprises 13 residues. The CDR3 sequence is CASSQGQSGELFF. The CDR3 DNA sequence: TGTGCCAGCAGCCAGGGGCAATCCGGGGAGCTGTTTTTT.

The rearrangement links TRBV5-1 to TRBJ2-3; 10 bases are a match to TRBD1. The germline V gene has CDR1 SGHRS and CDR2 YFSETQ. V gave up 2 bases and J gave up 5 bases; unmatched junction bases: 5. This CDR3 contains 15 residues. The CDR3 nucleotides read TGCGCCAGCAGCTTCGGGGACAGGGGAGGAGATACGCAGTATTTT. It encodes CASSFGDRGGDTQYF.

The genes are TRBV27 and TRBJ2-4; TRBD1 aligns across 11 bases. The CDR3 has 15 residues. The V gene end was trimmed by 6 bases and the J gene end by 4 bases; junction bases not matched to a gene: 5. Germline V gene data show CDR1 as MNHEY and CDR2 as SMNVEV (reference sequence). Here the CDR3 DNA reads TGTGCCAGCAGGGGACAGGGGGAGGGGAAAAACATTCAGTACTTC. It specifies CASRGQGEGKNIQYF.

The V call is TRBV19, the J call TRBJ2-5; the D is unclear. The CDR3 spans 15 residues. V lost 7 bases and J lost 0, with 15 bases in between. The germline V gene has CDR1 LNHDA and CDR2 SQIVND (reference sequence). This CDR3 reads CASTPTYVHQETQYF. The CDR3 DNA sequence: TGTGCCAGTACCCCCACCTATGTTCACCAAGAGACCCAGTACTTC.

The table lists this clone with a count of one. The V gene is TRBV5-4, the J gene TRBJ2-5; D unresolved. Germline V gene data show CDR1 as SGHNT and CDR2 as YYREEE (reference sequence). V lost 4 bases and J lost 7, with 11 bases in between. CDR3 size: 12 residues. This CDR3 reads CASSPTSGTQYF. The DNA for the CDR3 is TGTGCCAGCAGCCCAACGTCGGGGACCCAGTACTTC.

V is TRBV3-1 (or the pseudogene TRBV3-2) and J is TRBJ2-5; TRBD2 aligns across 16 bases. V shed 1 base, J shed 5 bases, and the junction held 19 bases outside the gene matches. The CDR3 sequence is 22 residues long. In germline, CDR1 is LGHDT, CDR2 YNNKEL (reference sequence). CDR3 nucleotide sequence: TGTGCCAGCAGCCAAGGAAGGGGACAGGGACTAGCGGGAGGGCCCGGTAGGGAGACCCAGTACTTC. This codes for CASSQGRGQGLAGGPGRETQYF.

This clone was found once. The V call is TRBV11-1, the J call TRBJ1-3, with D possibly matching TRBD1 (6 bases). This CDR3 spans 15 amino acids. Per germline, CDR1 SGHAT and CDR2 FQDESV (reference sequence). The ends were cut back, 5 bases at V and 0 bases at J, with 11 bases in the middle. The CDR3 protein is CASSQRQDSGNTIYF. The CDR3 nucleotides read TGTGCCAGCAGCCAGAGACAGGACTCTGGAAACACCATATATTTT.

This clone has more than one count but fewer than ten. The chain carries TRBV2 and TRBJ1-3, with D possibly matching TRBD1 (5 bases). Germline V gene lookup returns CDR1 SNHLY and CDR2 FYNNEI. V lost 6 bases and J lost 4, with 13 bases in between. The CDR3 runs to 14 residues. DNA of the CDR3: TGTGCCAGCAGCGAACGACAGTCAGGAAACACCATATATTTT. Its protein is CASSERQSGNTIYF.

The V and J genes are TRBV11-1 and TRBJ2-3, with a possible D match to TRBD2 (5 bases). From germline, CDR1 is SGHAT and CDR2 FQDESV (reference sequence). The CDR3 totals 15 residues. The V gene lost 1 base and the J gene lost 0 bases, with 8 bases spanning the gap. Written as DNA, the CDR3 is TGTGCCAGCAGCTTAGGAGGAGGAAGCACAGATACGCAGTATTTT. This codes for CASSLGGGSTDTQYF.

The chain links TRBV12-3 or TRBV12-4 to TRBJ2-1; no definite D call. The V end lost 6 bases, the J end lost 8 bases, and 8 bases lay between the germline ends. The CDR3 covers 11 residues. For the CDR3, the DNA is TGTGCCAGCAGAGGAGCCCATGAGCAGTTCTTC. Amino acid sequence: CASRGAHEQFF.

The chain has TRBV29-1 and TRBJ1-3; D perhaps matches TRBD1 (5 bases). Trimming pared 4 bases from V and 1 base from J, leaving 14 bases between. CDR1 and CDR2 from the germline V gene are SQVTM and ANQGSEA. This CDR3 has 15 amino acids. The CDR3 loop is CSVAGTPGSGNTIYF. CDR3 DNA: TGCAGCGTTGCAGGGACTCCTGGATCTGGAAACACCATATATTTT.

This chain joins TRBV30 and TRBJ2-1; 11 nucleotides align to TRBD1. CDR1 is GTSNPN, CDR2 SVGIG, per germline (reference sequence). V trimming: 6 bases; J trimming: 8 bases; junction bases outside the gene matches: 6. The CDR3 contains 13 residues. In nucleotides, the CDR3 is TGTGCCTGCGGGACAGGGGGAATGGATGAGCAGTTCTTC. This translates into CACGTGGMDEQFF.

The chain uses TRBV7-9 and TRBJ1-1; tentatively, D is TRBD1 (6 bases). V was trimmed by 4 bases and J by 3 bases, leaving 12 bases between them. Germline V gene sequence: CDR1 SEHNR, CDR2 FQNEAQ (reference sequence). This CDR3 has 14 residues. The CDR3 DNA is TGTGCCAGCAGCTCAACGGACAGTTACACTGAAGCTTTCTTT. Its protein is CASSSTDSYTEAFF.

This chain uses TRBV2 with TRBJ2-1, with 7 bases matching TRBD1. J lost 6 bases, V lost 5 bases, and 7 bases had no gene match. Germline CDR1 reads SNHLY; CDR2 reads FYNNEI. The length of the CDR3 is 14 residues. CDR3 amino acids: CASSPRDSFNEQFF. Written as DNA, the CDR3 is TGTGCCAGCAGTCCACGGGACAGTTTCAATGAGCAGTTCTTC.

The V gene is TRBV28, the J gene TRBJ1-5; D gene uncertain. Trimming removed 2 bases at V and 4 bases at J, with 15 bases between. The CDR3 covers 16 residues. Germline CDR1 is MDHEN and CDR2 is SYDVKM. CDR3 loop: CASSLNTRGQNQPQHF. The CDR3 DNA is TGTGCCAGCAGTTTAAATACCCGCGGGCAAAATCAGCCCCAGCATTTT.

V is TRBV18 and J is TRBJ1-3, with D possibly being TRBD1 (5 bases). CDR1 and CDR2 from the germline V gene are KGHSH and LQKENI. The germline V and J ends were trimmed by 4 bases and 0 bases, with 10 bases remaining between them. This CDR3 is built from 15 residues. The CDR3 reads CASSLQGSSGNTIYF. In nucleotides, the CDR3 is TGTGCCAGCTCACTTCAGGGTTCCTCTGGAAACACCATATATTTT.

This clone was seen a single time. This sequence joins TRBV7-2 and TRBJ1-2; no definite D call. CDR1 and CDR2 from the germline V gene are SGHTA and FQGNSA. The CDR3 extends over 14 amino acids. The V gene lost 1 base and the J gene lost 6 bases, with 12 bases spanning the gap. The DNA for the CDR3 is TGTGCCAGCAGCTTAGGGCCCCCCATACATGGCTACACCTTC. Translating it yields CASSLGPPIHGYTF.

CDR3 coding DNA: TGTGCCAGCAGTTTACCCCTCCAGTACTCCTACAATGAGCAGTTCTTC. It translates to CASSLPLQYSYNEQFF. The rearrangement uses TRBV28 and TRBJ2-1; unclear D gene. The CDR3 spans 16 residues. The germline gives CDR1 MDHEN, CDR2 SYDVKM. Between the trimmed V and J ends, which lost 2 bases and 0 bases, there was a span of 11 bases. The complete variable domain, with remaining parts taken from reference TRBV28 and TRBJ2-1, reads DVKVTQSSRYLVKRTGEKVFLECVQDMDHENMFWYRQDPGLGLRLIYFSYDVKMKEKGDIPEGYSVSREKKERFSLILESASTNQTSMYLCASSLPLQYSYNEQFFGPGTRLTVL.

V usage is TRBV19 and J usage is TRBJ1-1; no definite D call. V was trimmed by 3 bases and J by 4 bases, leaving 9 bases between them. The length of the CDR3 is 13 residues. In germline, CDR1 is LNHDA, CDR2 SQIVND (reference sequence). The DNA of the CDR3 is TGTGCCAGTAGTATGGCTGGCGGCACTGAAGCTTTCTTT. It translates to CASSMAGGTEAFF.

V and J are TRBV29-1 and TRBJ2-2; tentatively, D is TRBD1 (6 bases). The CDR3 has 14 residues. Trimming cost V 6 bases and J 0 bases, with 11 bases left between them. The germline CDR1 and CDR2 sequences are SQVTM and ANQGSEA. The CDR3 region is CSVTRDTNTGELFF. The CDR3, as DNA: TGCAGCGTCACCCGGGACACGAACACCGGGGAGCTGTTTTTT.

This clone was counted between two and nine times. Other nucleotide sequences from this sample produce the same CDR3. The chain has TRBV7-9 and TRBJ2-5; the match to TRBD1 covers 7 bases. The CDR3 consists of 14 residues. V shed 5 bases, J shed 5 bases, and the junction held 8 bases outside the gene matches. Germline V lookup: CDR1 SEHNR, CDR2 FQNEAQ (reference sequence). The CDR3 region is CASSPGQAEETQYF. Here the CDR3 DNA reads TGTGCCAGCAGCCCCGGACAGGCGGAGGAGACCCAGTACTTC.

In nucleotides, the CDR3 is TGTGCCTGGACCCTGCGGGTATCCTATAATTCACCCCTCCACTTT. It is translated as CAWTLRVSYNSPLHF. The rearrangement uses TRBV30 and TRBJ1-6; D is undetermined. The CDR3 length is 15 residues. Germline loops: CDR1 GTSNPN, CDR2 SVGIG (reference sequence). The ends were cut back, 4 bases at V and 1 base at J, with 11 bases in the middle.

The chain carries TRBV5-1 and TRBJ1-4, with D possibly being TRBD1 (6 bases). This CDR3 is 14 amino acids long. From germline, CDR1 is SGHRS and CDR2 YFSETQ. Between the trimmed V and J ends, which lost 4 bases and 4 bases, there was a span of 11 bases. CDR3 sequence (DNA): TGCGCCAGCAGCCAGGGGTCCCTTAATGAAAAACTGTTTTTT. This gives the protein CASSQGSLNEKLFF.

V usage is TRBV27 and J usage is TRBJ2-4; D may be TRBD1 (6 bases). The CDR3 is 15 residues long. Germline V lookup: CDR1 MNHEY, CDR2 SMNVEV (reference sequence). V shed 3 bases and J shed 5 bases, with 14 bases lying between them. The CDR3 DNA reads TGTGCCAGCAGTTTCCAGGGAGACAGGCAAAACATTCAGTACTTC. It translates to CASSFQGDRQNIQYF.